This T cell receptor (beta chain) was recorded in a study of OX40 agonist ivuxolimab in advanced cancers. Repertoires were generated with immunoSEQ multiplex PCR, while TCRdb's copy carries only in-frame clones and drops some. The top ten clones hold more than 5.5% of a sample with roughly 97,000 clones, 86% of them seen once. Germline V CDR1 and CDR2: ENHRY, SYGVKD. The length of the CDR3 is 16 residues. The V end lost 0 bases, the J end lost 4 bases, and 13 bases lay between the germline ends. This rearrangement joins TRBV10-3 to TRBJ1-5; D not certain. The sequence was obtained from an adult with an advanced solid tumor such as melanoma, head and neck, liver or kidney cancer. Sequencing used CD4+ or CD8+ T cells sorted from blood, obtained in a trial of the OX40 agonist ivuxolimab. The CDR3 DNA reads as TGTGCCATCAGTGAGTCGAGTACAGCTTCTAATCAGCCCCAGCATTTT. It yields the protein CAISESSTASNQPQHF.